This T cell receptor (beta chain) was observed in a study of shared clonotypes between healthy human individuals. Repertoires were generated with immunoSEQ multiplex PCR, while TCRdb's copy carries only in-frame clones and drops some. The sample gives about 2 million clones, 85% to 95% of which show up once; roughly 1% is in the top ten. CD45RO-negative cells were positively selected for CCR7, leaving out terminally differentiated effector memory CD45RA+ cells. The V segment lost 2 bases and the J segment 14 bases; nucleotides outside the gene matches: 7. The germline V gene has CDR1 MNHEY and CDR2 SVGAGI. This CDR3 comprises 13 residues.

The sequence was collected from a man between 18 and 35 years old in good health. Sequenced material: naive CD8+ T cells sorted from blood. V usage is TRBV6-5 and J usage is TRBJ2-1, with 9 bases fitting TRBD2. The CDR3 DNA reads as TGTGCCAGCAGTTACGGTAGCGGGGGTCGAGAGTTCTTC. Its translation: CASSYGSGGREFF.